The rows below give T cell receptor beta chains drawn from one sample of a study of T cells in localized non-small cell lung cancer. Data came from immunoSEQ multiplex PCR; TCRdb stores just in-frame clones and leaves some out. The sample has fewer than 45,000 clones; about 85% are singletons. This specimen consisted of peripheral blood, obtained before any cancer treatment. The receptors stem from a woman aged 18-55 years with stage III lung adenocarcinoma. The CDR3 runs from the conserved cysteine through the conserved F or W.

j_call v_call cdr3_length cdr3_aa
TRBJ2-1 TRBV6-1 14 CASSEGRLAVQQFF
TRBJ1-1 TRBV9 17 CASSPLTSRGVTAEAFF
TRBJ1-6 TRBV30 16 CAWTPDVSSYNSPLHF
TRBJ1-3 TRBV5-1 15 CASSLEGTAGNTIYF
TRBJ2-3 TRBV30 12 CAWGDSTDTQYF
TRBJ2-1 TRBV5-5 18 CASSLGATVVAGYNEQFF
TRBJ2-2 TRBV5-1 17 CASSLLAGQVNTGELFF
TRBJ1-1 TRBV6-5 13 CASSYAQNTEAFF
TRBJ1-1 TRBV6-5 13 CASSYSGGTEAFF
TRBJ2-1 TRBV4-2 17 CASSQRQGTLSYNEQFF
TRBJ1-1 TRBV7-8 13 CASSQGRTTEAFF
TRBJ2-2 TRBV5-1 16 CASSLSWPRNTGELFF
TRBJ2-3 TRBV6-5 15 CASSYSFGWTDTQYF
TRBJ2-1 TRBV4-2 16 CASSQETGILYNEQFF
TRBJ2-7 TRBV9 15 CASSVGWLGGYEQYF
TRBJ2-1 TRBV7-3 15 CASSSLGQVYNEQFF
TRBJ2-5 TRBV29-1 15 CSVKTSGGAPGAQYF
TRBJ1-2 TRBV7-9 14 CASSFEGGAYGYTF
TRBJ1-1 TRBV7-9 13 CASSFLAGEGAFF
TRBJ1-2 TRBV21-1 16 CASTPKGDTDNYGYTF
TRBJ2-7 TRBV2 13 CASSTLGLNEQYF
TRBJ1-1 TRBV18 13 CASSSAGQGEAFF
TRBJ2-1 TRBV7-8 16 CASSDPGDPAINEQFF
TRBJ2-5 TRBV5-1 17 CASSLSAQRGGGETQYF
TRBJ2-3 TRBV9 15 CASSLGLAVTDTQYF
TRBJ1-2 TRBV28 15 CASRGTGDLNYGYTF
TRBJ1-1 TRBV6-5 14 CASTPHRGKTEAFF
TRBJ1-5 TRBV4-1 16 CASSQEGEGINQPQHF
TRBJ2-2 TRBV30 13 CAWSLANTGELFF
TRBJ2-2 TRBV11-3 15 CASSLVGGNTGELFF
TRBJ2-1 TRBV7-9 17 CASSPRGGLPSYNEQFF
TRBJ1-4 TRBV11-2 14 CASSLYRAGEKLFF
TRBJ1-2 TRBV7-8 19 CASSLFIRQGVPTNYGYTF
TRBJ1-5 TRBV2 14 CASRLQELNQPQHF
TRBJ2-5 TRBV4-1 15 CASSQRLGRQETQYF
TRBJ1-2 TRBV12-2 14 CASRLGGQYCGYTF
TRBJ1-6 TRBV2 15 CASRGQGARVSPLHF
TRBJ1-1 TRBV18 15 CASSERGVPAAEAFF
TRBJ1-5 TRBV6-5 15 CASSYSGPPDQPQHF
TRBJ2-1 TRBV29-1 12 CSVGDGAYEQFF
TRBJ1-5 TRBV12-5 14 CASGQGQGGQPQHF
TRBJ1-3 TRBV7-9 15 CASSYRQESGNTIYF
TRBJ2-3 TRBV5-5 15 CASSPEGGGTDTQYF
TRBJ2-7 TRBV7-3 14 CASSLMGLGYEQYF
TRBJ2-1 TRBV18 15 CASFWGLSSYNEQFF
TRBJ2-7 TRBV11-2 12 CASGFAGYEQYF
TRBJ1-3 TRBV11-2 12 CASSYYGNTIYF
TRBJ1-5 TRBV6-5 15 CASRPTGGSNQPQHF
TRBJ2-1 TRBV7-8 14 CASSPRDYEDEQFF
TRBJ2-3 TRBV19 13 CASSIKITDTQYF
TRBJ1-2 TRBV5-1 15 CASSVDGSLNYGYTF
TRBJ2-1 TRBV7-9 16 CASSSTSGISYNEQFF
TRBJ1-6 TRBV4-1 14 CASSLDRDRSPLHF
TRBJ2-7 TRBV5-1 11 CASSQNYEQYF
TRBJ1-1 TRBV14 15 CASSLGRGRTTEAFF
TRBJ2-1 TRBV7-2 15 CASSPGGGPYNEQFF
TRBJ2-5 TRBV11-3 14 CASSFLAGKETQYF
TRBJ1-1 TRBV5-5 13 CASSFTLETEAFF